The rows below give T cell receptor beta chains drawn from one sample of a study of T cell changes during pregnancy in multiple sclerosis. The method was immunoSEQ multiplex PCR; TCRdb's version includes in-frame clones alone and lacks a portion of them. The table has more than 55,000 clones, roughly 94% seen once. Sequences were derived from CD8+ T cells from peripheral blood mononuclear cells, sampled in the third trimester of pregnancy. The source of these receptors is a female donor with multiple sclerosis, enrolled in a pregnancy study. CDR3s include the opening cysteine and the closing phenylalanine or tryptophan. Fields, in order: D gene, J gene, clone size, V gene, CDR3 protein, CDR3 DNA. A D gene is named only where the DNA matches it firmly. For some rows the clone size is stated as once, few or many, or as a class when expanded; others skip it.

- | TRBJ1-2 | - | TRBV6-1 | CASSEVGQPYGYTF | TGTGCCAGCAGTGAAGTAGGACAGCCGTATGGCTACACCTTC
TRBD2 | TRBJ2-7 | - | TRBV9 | CASSVELAGDEQYF | TGTGCCAGCAGCGTAGAACTAGCGGGAGACGAGCAGTACTTC
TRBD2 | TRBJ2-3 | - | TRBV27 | CASSLGPGGTDTQYF | TGTGCCAGCAGTTTGGGGCCGGGAGGGACAGATACGCAGTATTTT
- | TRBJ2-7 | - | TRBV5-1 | CASSDSGDTSSYEQYF | TGCGCCAGCAGCGACTCTGGGGATACTAGCTCCTACGAGCAGTACTTC
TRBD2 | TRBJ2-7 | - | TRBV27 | CASSPEASGAYEQYF | TGTGCCAGCAGCCCGGAGGCTAGCGGGGCCTACGAGCAGTACTTC
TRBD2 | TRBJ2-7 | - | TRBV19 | CASSVSGTSYEQYF | TGTGCCAGTAGTGTTAGCGGGACCTCCTACGAGCAGTACTTC
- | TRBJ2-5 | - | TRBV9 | CASSTIFRGRVISEEQYF | TGTGCCAGCAGCACTATATTCAGGGGCAGGGTAATTTCGGAAGAGCAGTACTTC
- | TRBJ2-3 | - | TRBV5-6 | CASSFVATSTDTQYF | TGTGCCAGCAGCTTTGTAGCGACTAGCACAGATACGCAGTATTTT
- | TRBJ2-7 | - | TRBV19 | CASSFSGNYEQYF | TGTGCCAGTAGTTTCTCCGGGAACTACGAGCAGTACTTC
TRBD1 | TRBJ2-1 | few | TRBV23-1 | CASSQCRRGNNEQFF | TGCGCCAGCAGTCAATGTCGCAGGGGGAACAATGAGCAGTTCTTC
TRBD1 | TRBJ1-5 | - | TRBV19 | CASEEAGDSQPQHF | TGTGCCAGTGAAGAGGCAGGGGACAGTCAGCCCCAGCATTTT
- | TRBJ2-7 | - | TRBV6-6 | CASSYPAGTLQHEQYF | TGTGCCAGCAGTTATCCAGCCGGGACACTTCAGCACGAGCAGTACTTC
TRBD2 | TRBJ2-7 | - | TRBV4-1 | CASSPRTSGGYEQYF | TGCGCCAGCAGCCCCCGGACTAGCGGAGGTTACGAGCAGTACTTC
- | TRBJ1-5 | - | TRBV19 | CASSIGSEGPNQPQHF | TGTGCCAGTAGTATCGGTTCGGAGGGTCCCAATCAGCCCCAGCATTTT
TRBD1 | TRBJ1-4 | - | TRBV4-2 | CASSQQPGQGGLRLFF | TGTGCCAGCAGCCAACAACCGGGACAGGGAGGCTTAAGACTGTTTTTT
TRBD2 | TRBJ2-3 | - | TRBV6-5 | CASSHPGLDTDTQYF | TGTGCCAGCAGTCACCCGGGACTAGACACAGATACGCAGTATTTT
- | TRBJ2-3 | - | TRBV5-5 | CASSFGQPRDTQYF | TGTGCCAGCAGCTTCGGTCAACCCAGGGATACGCAGTATTTT
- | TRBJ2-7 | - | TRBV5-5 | CASSYVKHPPREQYF | TGTGCCAGCAGTTATGTCAAGCATCCTCCTCGAGAGCAGTACTTC
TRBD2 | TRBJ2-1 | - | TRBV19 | CASSIKAGVIYNEQFF | TGTGCCAGTAGTATCAAAGCGGGAGTGATCTACAATGAGCAGTTCTTC
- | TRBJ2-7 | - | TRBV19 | CASSGATMGEQYF | TGTGCCAGTAGTGGAGCGACGATGGGCGAGCAGTACTTC
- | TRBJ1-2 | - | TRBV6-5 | CASFVAPNYGYTF | TGTGCCAGCTTTGTGGCCCCAAACTATGGCTACACCTTC
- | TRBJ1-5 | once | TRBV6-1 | CASSELTSNQPQHF | TGTGCCAGCAGTGAACTAACCAGCAATCAGCCCCAGCATTTT
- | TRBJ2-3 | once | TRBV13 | CASTDRQSTDTQYF | TGTGCCAGCACCGACCGACAGAGCACAGATACGCAGTATTTT
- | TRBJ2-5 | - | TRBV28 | CASSPTSRETQYF | TGTGCCAGCAGTCCCACTAGCAGAGAGACCCAGTACTTC
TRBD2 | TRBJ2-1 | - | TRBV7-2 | CASRSTGLAGGLKVDEQFF | TGTGCCAGCCGAAGCACAGGACTAGCGGGAGGATTAAAGGTCGATGAGCAGTTCTTC
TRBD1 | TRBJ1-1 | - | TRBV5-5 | CASSLPQGEWNTEAFF | TGTGCCAGCAGCTTACCCCAGGGGGAATGGAACACTGAAGCTTTCTTT
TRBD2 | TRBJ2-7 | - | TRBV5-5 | CASSLLLAGVLYEQYF | TGTGCCAGCAGCTTGCTGCTAGCGGGGGTACTTTACGAGCAGTACTTC
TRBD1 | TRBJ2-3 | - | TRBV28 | CASSPDRVPPDTQYF | TGTGCCAGCAGTCCAGACAGGGTCCCACCAGATACGCAGTATTTT
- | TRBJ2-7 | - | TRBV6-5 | CASKPSLMIYEQYF | TGTGCCAGCAAACCTAGCCTTATGATCTACGAGCAGTACTTC
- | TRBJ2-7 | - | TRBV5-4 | CASSFLRSSGEQYF | TGTGCCAGCAGCTTTCTCAGGTCCTCGGGGGAGCAGTACTTC
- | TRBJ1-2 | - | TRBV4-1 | CASSQEGSYGYTF | TGCGCCAGCAGCCAAGAGGGCTCCTATGGCTACACCTTC
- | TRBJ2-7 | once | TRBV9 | CASSVGLQSYEQYF | TGTGCCAGCAGCGTCGGACTGCAATCCTACGAGCAGTACTTC
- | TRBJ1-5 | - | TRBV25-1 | CASSEWTSNQPQHF | TGTGCCAGCAGTGAATGGACATCCAATCAGCCCCAGCATTTT
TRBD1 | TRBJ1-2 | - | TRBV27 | CASSAARGLGGYTF | TGTGCCAGCAGTGCGGCCAGGGGGTTGGGTGGCTACACCTTC
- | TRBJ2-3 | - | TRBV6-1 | CASSEKPATSITQYF | TGTGCCAGCAGTGAAAAACCCGCTACTAGTATAACGCAGTATTTT
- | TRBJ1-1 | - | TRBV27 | CASSLSAGYTEAFF | TGTGCCAGCAGTTTATCTGCAGGGTACACTGAAGCTTTCTTT
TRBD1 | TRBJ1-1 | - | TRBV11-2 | CASSFGQGLNTEAFF | TGTGCCAGCAGCTTCGGACAGGGGCTGAACACTGAAGCTTTCTTT
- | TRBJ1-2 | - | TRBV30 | CAWFRTVVNYGYTF | TGTGCCTGGTTCCGGACAGTCGTTAACTATGGCTACACCTTC
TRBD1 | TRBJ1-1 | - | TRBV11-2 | CASSLAGQHLRTEAFF | TGTGCCAGCAGCTTAGCGGGACAGCACTTAAGGACTGAAGCTTTCTTT
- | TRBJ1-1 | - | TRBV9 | CASSARQVGTEAFF | TGTGCCAGCAGCGCAAGACAGGTGGGCACTGAAGCTTTCTTT
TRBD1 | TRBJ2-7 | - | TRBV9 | CASSVAGTEYEQYF | TGTGCCAGCAGCGTGGCCGGGACAGAATACGAGCAGTACTTC
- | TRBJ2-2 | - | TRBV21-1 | CASSKRGGASGELFF | TGTGCCAGCAGCAAACGAGGGGGCGCATCCGGGGAGCTGTTTTTT
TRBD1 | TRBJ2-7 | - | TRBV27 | CASGTGAPYEQYF | TGTGCCAGCGGAACAGGGGCGCCCTACGAGCAGTACTTC
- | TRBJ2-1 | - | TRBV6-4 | CATAAEGGGNEQFF | TGTGCCACCGCAGCGGAGGGAGGTGGCAATGAGCAGTTCTTC
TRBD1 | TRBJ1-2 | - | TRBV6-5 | CASTPTGDYGYTF | TGTGCCAGCACACCGACAGGGGATTATGGCTACACCTTC
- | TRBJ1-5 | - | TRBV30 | CAWSVYSNQPQHF | TGTGCCTGGAGTGTTTATAGCAATCAGCCCCAGCATTTT
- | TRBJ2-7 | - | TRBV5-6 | CASSPQDSYEQYF | TGTGCCAGCAGTCCACAGGACTCCTACGAGCAGTACTTC
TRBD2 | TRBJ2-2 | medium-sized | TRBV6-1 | CASSEGLDTGELFF | TGTGCCAGCAGTGAGGGACTAGACACCGGGGAGCTGTTTTTT
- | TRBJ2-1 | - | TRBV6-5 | CASSYGDSYNEQFF | TGTGCCAGCAGTTACGGCGACAGTTACAATGAGCAGTTCTTC
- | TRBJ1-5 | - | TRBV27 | CASGLGGTNQPQHF | TGTGCCAGCGGCTTGGGGGGGACCAATCAGCCCCAGCATTTT
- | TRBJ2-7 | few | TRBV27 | CASSLSLTRAAEQYF | TGTGCCAGCAGTTTATCGCTCACCCGAGCCGCCGAGCAGTACTTC